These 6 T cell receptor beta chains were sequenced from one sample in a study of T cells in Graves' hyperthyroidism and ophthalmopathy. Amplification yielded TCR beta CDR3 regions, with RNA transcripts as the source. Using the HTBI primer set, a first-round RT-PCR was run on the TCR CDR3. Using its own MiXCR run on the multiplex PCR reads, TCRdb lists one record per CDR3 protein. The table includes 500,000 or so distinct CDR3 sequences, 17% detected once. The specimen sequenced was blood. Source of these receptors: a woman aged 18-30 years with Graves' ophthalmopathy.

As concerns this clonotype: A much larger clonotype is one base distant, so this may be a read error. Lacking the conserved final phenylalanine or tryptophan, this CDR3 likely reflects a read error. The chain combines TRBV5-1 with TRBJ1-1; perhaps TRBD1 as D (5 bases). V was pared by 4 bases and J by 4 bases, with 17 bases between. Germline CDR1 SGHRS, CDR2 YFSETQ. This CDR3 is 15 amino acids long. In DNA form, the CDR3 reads TGCGCCAGCAGCCCTACTCTTGGGAGGGGCACTGAAGCTTTCTCT. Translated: CASSPTLGRGTEAFS.

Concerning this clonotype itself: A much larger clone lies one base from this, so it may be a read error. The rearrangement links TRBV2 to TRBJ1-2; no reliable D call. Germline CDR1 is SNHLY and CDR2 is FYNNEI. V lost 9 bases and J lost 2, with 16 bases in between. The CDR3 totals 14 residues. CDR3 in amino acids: CASLEQRSNYGYTF. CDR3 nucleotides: TGTGCCAGTTTGGAACAGAGGTCCAACTATGGCTACACCTTC.

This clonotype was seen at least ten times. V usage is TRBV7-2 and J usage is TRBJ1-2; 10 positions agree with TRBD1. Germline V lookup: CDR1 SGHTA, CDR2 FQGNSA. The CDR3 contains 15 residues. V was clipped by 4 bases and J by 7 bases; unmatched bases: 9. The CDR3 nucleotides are TGTGCCAGCAGCTCGCCCCCCGGGACAGGGGCTGGCTACACCTTC. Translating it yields CASSSPPGTGAGYTF.

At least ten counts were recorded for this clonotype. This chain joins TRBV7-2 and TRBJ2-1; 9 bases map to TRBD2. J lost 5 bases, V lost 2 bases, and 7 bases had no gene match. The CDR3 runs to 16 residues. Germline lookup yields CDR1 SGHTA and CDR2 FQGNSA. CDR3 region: CASSLSLAGINNEQFF. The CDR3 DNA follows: TGTGCCAGCAGCTTAAGCCTAGCGGGGATCAACAATGAGCAGTTCTTC.

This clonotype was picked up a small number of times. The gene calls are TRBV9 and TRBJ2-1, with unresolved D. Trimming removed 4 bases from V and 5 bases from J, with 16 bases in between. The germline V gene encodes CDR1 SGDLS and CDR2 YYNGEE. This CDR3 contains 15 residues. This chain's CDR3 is CASSPSLGRDNEQFF. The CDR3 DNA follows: TGTGCCAGCAGCCCTTCGCTAGGTCGGGACAATGAGCAGTTCTTC. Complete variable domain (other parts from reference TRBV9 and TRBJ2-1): DSGVTQTPKHLITATGQRVTLRCSPRSGDLSVYWYQQSLDQGLQFLIQYYNGEERAKGNILERFSAQQFPDLHSELNLSSLELGDSALYFCASSPSLGRDNEQFFGPGTRLTVL.

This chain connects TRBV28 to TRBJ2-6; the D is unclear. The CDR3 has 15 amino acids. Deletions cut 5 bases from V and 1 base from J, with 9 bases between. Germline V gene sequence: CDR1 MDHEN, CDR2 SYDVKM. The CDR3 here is CASSGPASGANVLTF. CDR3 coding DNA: TGTGCCAGCAGTGGCCCGGCATCTGGGGCCAACGTCCTGACTTTC.